The 10 T cell receptor beta chains presented below share a single source sample, sequenced in a study of blood T cell repertoires in COVID-19. Libraries were prepared by immunoSEQ multiplex PCR; TCRdb keeps only in-frame clonotypes and omits some of them. This sample has 130,000 to 150,000 clones, with just under 80% found just once. The sequencing input was peripheral blood. The receptor set was obtained from a woman aged 60 to 75 with acute or convalescent COVID-19.

This clone was detected once. This chain links TRBV6-5 with TRBJ2-1; D ambiguous. The germline V gene encodes CDR1 MNHEY and CDR2 SVGAGI. The CDR3 runs 16 residues. Trimming took 2 bases from V and 2 from J, leaving 13 bases between them. CDR3: CASSYINGGPYNEQFF. The CDR3 bases are TGTGCCAGCAGTTACATAAACGGCGGCCCCTACAATGAGCAGTTCTTC.

The genes are TRBV10-3 and TRBJ1-1; D remains ambiguous. V dropped 2 bases and J dropped 4 bases, with 14 bases sitting between them. CDR3 length equals 15 residues. Germline CDR1 is ENHRY and CDR2 is SYGVKD. The CDR3 DNA sequence: TGTGCCATCAGTGAGCGTTTCGGGGAGGGCACTGAAGCTTTCTTT. Residues: CAISERFGEGTEAFF.

This sequence joins TRBV15 and TRBJ2-4, with D tentatively TRBD1 (6 bases). Deletions cut 5 bases from V and 7 bases from J, with 12 bases between. The CDR3 is 13 residues long. Germline CDR1 and CDR2: LNHNV and YYDKDF (reference sequence). CDR3 nucleotide sequence: TGTGCCACCAGCCCGGACAGACTCAACATTCAGTACTTC. Encoded protein: CATSPDRLNIQYF.

This chain connects TRBV28 to TRBJ1-5; TRBD1 matches at 8 bases. The germline V gene has CDR1 MDHEN and CDR2 SYDVKM. The CDR3 loop spans 18 amino acids. The J segment lost 1 base and the V segment lost 7 bases, leaving 15 bases of the junction unmatched. CDR3 residues: CASKLGMQGATSNQPQHF. In nucleotides, the CDR3 is TGTGCCAGCAAATTGGGAATGCAGGGGGCAACGAGCAATCAGCCCCAGCATTTT.

The V call is TRBV7-2, the J call TRBJ2-2; 8 bases are shared with TRBD1. The V and J ends lost 5 bases and 5 bases, in that order; junction bases with no gene match: 16. This CDR3 is 18 amino acids long. Germline-derived CDR1 and CDR2 are SGHTA and FQGNSA. The CDR3 loop reads CASSDLGGTGWWTGELFF. For the CDR3, the DNA is TGTGCCAGCAGCGACCTAGGAGGGACAGGCTGGTGGACCGGGGAGCTGTTTTTT.

The chain carries TRBV11-2 and TRBJ1-1; D not resolved. Deletions cut 1 base from V and 0 bases from J, with 6 bases between. Germline values: CDR1 SGHAT, CDR2 FQNNGV. The CDR3 contains 14 residues. The CDR3 coding sequence is TGTGCCAGCAGCTTAGCAGGATTGAACACTGAAGCTTTCTTT. It translates to CASSLAGLNTEAFF.

The gene calls are TRBV5-1 and TRBJ2-7; TRBD2 matches at 15 bases. V gave up 3 bases and J gave up 1 base; unmatched junction bases: 5. Germline-derived CDR1 and CDR2 are SGHRS and YFSETQ. The CDR3 runs to 17 residues. For the CDR3, the DNA is TGCGCCAGCAGCTCCGGACTAGCGGGAGGGCCGTCCTACGAGCAGTACTTC. It translates to CASSSGLAGGPSYEQYF. Based on the CDR3 plus reference TRBV5-1 and TRBJ2-7, the full variable domain is KAGVTQTPRYLIKTRGQQVTLSCSPISGHRSVSWYQQTPGQGLQFLFEYFSETQRNKGNFPGRFSGRQFSNSRSEMNVSTLELGDSALYLCASSSGLAGGPSYEQYFGPGTRLTVT.

CDR3 nucleotides: TGTGCCAGCACCTCGCGGGTGGCGGGAGGGCCCTACGAGCAGTACTTC. Residues: CASTSRVAGGPYEQYF. The chain employs TRBV28 and TRBJ2-7, with 9 positions matching TRBD2. The V gene's germline CDR1 is MDHEN and CDR2 SYDVKM. This CDR3 region has 16 residues. V gave up 7 bases and J gave up 2 bases; unmatched junction bases: 12.

J is TRBJ2-3 and V is TRBV2; no clear D gene. Germline assignment: CDR1 SNHLY and CDR2 FYNNEI. Trimming left V 6 bases short and J 9 bases short, with 10 bases between. The CDR3 runs 11 residues. The CDR3 nucleotides read TGTGCCAGCAGCGAACTCGGGACGCAGTATTTT. It specifies CASSELGTQYF.

The chain has TRBV3-1 (or the pseudogene TRBV3-2) and TRBJ2-7; no reliable D call. Trimming stripped 0 bases from V and 2 bases from J, with 8 bases between. CDR3 length equals 14 residues. CDR1 is LGHDT and CDR2 is YNNKEL in the germline V gene (reference sequence). Written as DNA, the CDR3 is TGTGCCAGCAGCCAAGATACTCTCACCTACGAGCAGTACTTC. Translating it yields CASSQDTLTYEQYF.